What follows is one T cell receptor (beta chain) and its context. The target antigen is unknown. TCRdb's copy holds only in-frame clones and misses some; the assay was immunoSEQ multiplex PCR. The data show about 140,000 clones, around nine tenths seen once. The sample comes from a study of T cell responses to AZD1222 COVID-19 vaccine. Notes on the study in general: Possibly, clonal diversity was underestimated; donors were largely white British and included more females. The study found Spike-specific TCR breadth and depth rose after two AZD1222 doses.

This CDR3 comprises 13 residues. Trimming pared 6 bases from V and 5 bases from J, leaving 11 bases between. From germline, CDR1 is MDHEN and CDR2 SYDVKM. Second doses were pooled across both intervals (about 4 or about 12 weeks). The rearrangement uses TRBV28 and TRBJ1-5, with D maybe TRBD1 (6 bases). Sequences were derived from peripheral blood, sampled 28 days after the second AZD1222 dose. The receptor's source is an adult who received the AZD1222 COVID-19 vaccine. In DNA form, the CDR3 reads TGTGCCAGCAGAAGGGACACCTATCAGCCCCAGCATTTT. This codes for CASRRDTYQPQHF.